There are a few counts of the clone carrying this TCR beta chain. Its antigen remains unknown. The TCR beta CDR3 regions underwent amplification using RNA transcripts as the source. HTBI primers were employed in a first-round RT-PCR of the TCR CDR3. MiXCR, run by TCRdb on the multiplex PCR reads, gives a single entry per CDR3 protein. This table has about 400,000 distinct CDR3 sequences, approximately 15% appearing once. The V segment lost 1 base and the J segment 2 bases; nucleotides outside the gene matches: 3. The CDR3 length is 15 residues. The germline CDR1 and CDR2 sequences are SGHRS and YFSETQ. Those with hyperthyroidism were 18 to 65 years old, newly diagnosed, and ill for under 2 months. The data derive from a study of T cells in Graves' hyperthyroidism and ophthalmopathy. Study observations and caveats: The blood repertoire included most of the expanded thyroid clonotypes above 0.001. By a 13 V-J model, ophthalmopathy was set apart from stable hyperthyroidism. Model-based prediction identified ophthalmopathy a median roughly 5.9 months prior to its onset.

The sequence was collected from a woman between 18 and 30 years old with Graves' hyperthyroidism. The chain combines TRBV5-1 with TRBJ2-7; 10 bases align to TRBD2. The sequenced sample consisted of blood. CDR3 amino acids: CASSLTSGETYEQYF. DNA for the CDR3: TGCGCCAGCAGCTTGACTAGCGGGGAAACCTACGAGCAGTACTTC.